This T cell receptor beta chain came from a study of blood T cell repertoires in COVID-19. Study information: T cells, B-cell-depleted T cells, or PBMCs supplied cDNA or gDNA.

Profiled with immunoSEQ multiplex PCR; TCRdb holds only in-frame clones, not every one. The data hold 98,000 or so clones, with 55% to 75% observed a single time. This CDR3 has 14 amino acids. Per the germline V gene, CDR1 is MDHEN and CDR2 is SYDVKM. Between the trimmed V and J ends, which lost 3 bases and 0 bases, there was a span of 6 bases. This receptor was identified in a woman aged 40 to 50 with acute or convalescent COVID-19. The chain uses TRBV28 and TRBJ1-3; no definite D call. The sample was peripheral blood. CDR3 nucleotide sequence: TGTGCCAGCAGTTTGGAGAGCTCTGGAAACACCATATATTTT. It encodes CASSLESSGNTIYF. Variable domain in full (rest from reference TRBV28 and TRBJ1-3): DVKVTQSSRYLVKRTGEKVFLECVQDMDHENMFWYRQDPGLGLRLIYFSYDVKMKEKGDIPEGYSVSREKKERFSLILESASTNQTSMYLCASSLESSGNTIYFGEGSWLTVV.